This is a list of T cell receptor beta chains from one sample in a study of radiation and T cells in renal cell carcinoma. Repertoires were generated with immunoSEQ multiplex PCR, while TCRdb's copy carries only in-frame clones and drops some. Of about 150,000 clones in the sample, roughly 87% are singletons; the top ten hold approximately 12%. Sequenced material: blood, taken from a patient whose treatment included radiotherapy and nephrectomy. These receptors originate from a woman aged 45-65 years with renal cell carcinoma. The CDR3 runs from the conserved cysteine through the conserved F or W. The order of the fields is V gene, CDR3 protein.

>TRBV4-1
CASSQDADRAAGLNTEAFF
>TRBV5-1
CASSLPGRDEQFF
>TRBV5-5
CASSLVASRDYEQYF
>TRBV19
CASSPRDRYTGELFF
>TRBV19
CASSGAPGNTIYF
>TRBV5-1
CASRPYPGRANYGYTF
>TRBV30
CAWSATPQGQYSNQPQHF
>TRBV5-1
CASSLIAGKTNTEAFF
>TRBV6-5
CASSSRVNYGYTF
>TRBV7-2
CASSPVVTRILSDTQYF
>TRBV7-9
CASSSDRGGYTF
>TRBV29-1
CSARDSVLYEQYF
>TRBV6-5
CASSLLPGAESEKLFF
>TRBV19
CASSNPGYGYTF
>TRBV6-4
CASSRTVNEKLFF
>TRBV2
CASTLQVTSGNTIYF
>TRBV5-1
CASSLRAGNTEAFF
>TRBV15
CATSRERTENEKLFF
>TRBV4-1
CASSQDVNMNTEAFF
>TRBV9
CASSVGWEGAGELFF
>TRBV13
CASSLNRDRVGGYTF
>TRBV6-5
CASSWGRASGNTIYF
>TRBV6-5
CASSSDPMMTQYF
>TRBV9
CASSPRGGTYQETQYF
>TRBV29-1
CSVERGGVTEAFF
>TRBV18
CASSPARQGNGYTF
>TRBV5-1
CASSSPGLARMQETQYF
>TRBV7-2
CASSLWDRGNQPQHF
>TRBV7-3
CASSFSLNSGNTIYF
>TRBV6-5
CASRTFRGENEKLFF
>TRBV19
CASSITKNIQYF
>TRBV7-2
CASSSTWGSNQPQHF
>TRBV5-5
CASSLATGGGQPQHF
>TRBV9
CASSVGYARLGGDEQFF
>TRBV18
CASSPLPGGRSYEQYF
>TRBV7-2
CASSLTSSVGETQYF
>TRBV5-4
CASSSGPQETQYF
>TRBV6-5
CASSYYATRELFF
>TRBV7-9
CASSLKDRGSYEQYF
>TRBV4-2
CASSPIDRGSFLNTEAFF
>TRBV10-2
CASIPWTSGGAGEQFF
>TRBV15
CATSRNQGPDQPQHF
>TRBV18
CASSPYSSYEQYF
>TRBV6-6
CASSYTGDYEQYF
>TRBV5-1
CASSLVAGGTYEQYF
>TRBV6-5
CASSYDRGANNEQFF
>TRBV19
CASSIAPGTYEQYF
>TRBV7-2
CASSSASGSAYEQYF
>TRBV7-9
CASSLVGIEDTIYF
>TRBV7-2
CASSLATGESNQPQHF